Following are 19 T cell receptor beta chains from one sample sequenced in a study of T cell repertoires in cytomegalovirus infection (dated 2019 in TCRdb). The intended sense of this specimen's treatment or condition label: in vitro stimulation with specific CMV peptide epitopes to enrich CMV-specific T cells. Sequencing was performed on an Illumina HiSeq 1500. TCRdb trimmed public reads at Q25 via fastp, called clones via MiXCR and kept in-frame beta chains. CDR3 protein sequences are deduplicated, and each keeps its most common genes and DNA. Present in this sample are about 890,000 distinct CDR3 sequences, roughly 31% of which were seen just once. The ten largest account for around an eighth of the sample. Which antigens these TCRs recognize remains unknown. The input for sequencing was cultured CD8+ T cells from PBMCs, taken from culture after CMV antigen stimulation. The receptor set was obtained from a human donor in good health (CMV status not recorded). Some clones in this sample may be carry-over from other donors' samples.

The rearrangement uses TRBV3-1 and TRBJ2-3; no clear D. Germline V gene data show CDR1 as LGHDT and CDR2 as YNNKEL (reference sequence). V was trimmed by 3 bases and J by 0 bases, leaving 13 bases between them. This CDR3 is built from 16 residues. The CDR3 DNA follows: TGTGCCAGCAGCCACCTCGGATTATCTAGCACAGATACGCAGTATTTT. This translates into CASSHLGLSSTDTQYF.

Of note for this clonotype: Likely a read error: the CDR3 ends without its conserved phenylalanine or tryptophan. As DNA, the CDR3 is TGTGCCAGCAGCTCTCAAGGGTATACGAACACTGAAGCTTTCCTT. Translating gives CASSSQGYTNTEAFL. The chain is built from TRBV7-9 and TRBJ1-1; D remains ambiguous. Germline V lookup: CDR1 SEHNR, CDR2 FQNEAQ (reference sequence). This CDR3 is built from 15 residues. Trimming left V 4 bases short and J 1 base short, with 13 bases between.

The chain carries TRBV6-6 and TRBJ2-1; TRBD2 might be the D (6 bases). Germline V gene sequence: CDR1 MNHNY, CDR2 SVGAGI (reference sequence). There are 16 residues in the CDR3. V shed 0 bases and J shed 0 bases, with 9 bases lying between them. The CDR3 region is CASSYSRESSYNEQFF. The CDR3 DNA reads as TGTGCCAGCAGTTACTCTCGGGAGAGCTCCTACAATGAGCAGTTCTTC.

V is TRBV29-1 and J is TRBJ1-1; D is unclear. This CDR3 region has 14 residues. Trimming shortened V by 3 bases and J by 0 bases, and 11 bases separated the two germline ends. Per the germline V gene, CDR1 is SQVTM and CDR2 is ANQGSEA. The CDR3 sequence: CSVEDRGLNTEAFF. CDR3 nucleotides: TGCAGCGTTGAGGATCGGGGATTGAACACTGAAGCTTTCTTT.

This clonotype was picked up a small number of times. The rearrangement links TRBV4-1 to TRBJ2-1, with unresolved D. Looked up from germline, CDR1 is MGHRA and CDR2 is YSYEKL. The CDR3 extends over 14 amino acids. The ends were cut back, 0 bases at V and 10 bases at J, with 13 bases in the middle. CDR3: CASSQEDSTREQFF. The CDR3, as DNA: TGCGCCAGCAGCCAAGAAGATAGCACCCGGGAGCAGTTCTTC.

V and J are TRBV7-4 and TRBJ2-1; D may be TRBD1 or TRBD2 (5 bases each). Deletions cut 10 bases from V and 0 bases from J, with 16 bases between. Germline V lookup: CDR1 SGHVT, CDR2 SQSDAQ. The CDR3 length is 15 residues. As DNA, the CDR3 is TGTGCCATCTTACGTTTGGGGGACTCCTACAATGAGCAGTTCTTC. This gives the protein CAILRLGDSYNEQFF.

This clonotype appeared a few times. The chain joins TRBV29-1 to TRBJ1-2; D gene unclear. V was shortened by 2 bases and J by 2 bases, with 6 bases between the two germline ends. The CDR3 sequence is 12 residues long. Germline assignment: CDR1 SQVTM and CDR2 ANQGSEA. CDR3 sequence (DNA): TGCAGCGTTGAAAGTCGGAACTATGGCTACACCTTC. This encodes CSVESRNYGYTF.

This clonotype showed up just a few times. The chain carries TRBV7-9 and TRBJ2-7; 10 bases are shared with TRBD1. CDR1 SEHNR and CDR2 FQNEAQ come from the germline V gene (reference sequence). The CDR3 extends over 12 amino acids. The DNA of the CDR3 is TGTGCCAGCAGCTTAGGACAGGGGGCGATGGTCGTC. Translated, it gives CASSLGQGAMVV.

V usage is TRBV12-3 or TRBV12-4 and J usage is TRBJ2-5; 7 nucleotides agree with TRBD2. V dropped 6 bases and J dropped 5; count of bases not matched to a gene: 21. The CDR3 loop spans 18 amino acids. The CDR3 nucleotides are TGTGCCAGCAGCCTCCCATGGGGGGGGTTCCGTCGGAACGAGACCCAGTACTTC. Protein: CASSLPWGGFRRNETQYF.

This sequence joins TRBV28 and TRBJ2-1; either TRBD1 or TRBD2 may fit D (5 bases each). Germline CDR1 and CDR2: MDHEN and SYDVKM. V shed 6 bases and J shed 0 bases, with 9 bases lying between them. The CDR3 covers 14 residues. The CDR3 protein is CASRKGPSYNEQFF. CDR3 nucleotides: TGTGCCAGCAGAAAGGGACCCTCCTACAATGAGCAGTTCTTC.

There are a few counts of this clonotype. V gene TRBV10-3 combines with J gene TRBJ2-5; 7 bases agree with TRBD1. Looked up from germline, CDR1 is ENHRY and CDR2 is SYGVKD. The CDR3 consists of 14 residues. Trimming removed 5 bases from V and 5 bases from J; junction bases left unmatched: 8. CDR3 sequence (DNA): TGTGCCATCAGTACGACAGGGACGGGGGAGACCCAGTACTTC. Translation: CAISTTGTGETQYF.

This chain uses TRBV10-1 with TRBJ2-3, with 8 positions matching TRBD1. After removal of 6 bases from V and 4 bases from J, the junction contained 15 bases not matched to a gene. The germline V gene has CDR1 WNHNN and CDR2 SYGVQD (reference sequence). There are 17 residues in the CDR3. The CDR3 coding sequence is TGCGCCAGCAGGGGGGATCCCGGGACAGGAGAATCAGATACGCAGTATTTT. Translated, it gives CASRGDPGTGESDTQYF.

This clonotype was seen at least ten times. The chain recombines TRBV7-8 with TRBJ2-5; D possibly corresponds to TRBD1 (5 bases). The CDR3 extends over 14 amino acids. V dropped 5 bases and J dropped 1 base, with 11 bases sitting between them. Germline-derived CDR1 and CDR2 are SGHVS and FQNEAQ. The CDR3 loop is CASSPEQAQETQYF. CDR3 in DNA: TGTGCCAGCAGCCCTGAACAGGCCCAAGAGACCCAGTACTTC. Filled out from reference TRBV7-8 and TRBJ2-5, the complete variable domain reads GAGVSQSPRYKVAKRGQDVALRCDPISGHVSLFWYQQALGQGPEFLTYFQNEAQLDKSGLPSDRFFAERPEGSVSTLKIQRTQQEDSAVYLCASSPEQAQETQYFGPGTRLLVL.

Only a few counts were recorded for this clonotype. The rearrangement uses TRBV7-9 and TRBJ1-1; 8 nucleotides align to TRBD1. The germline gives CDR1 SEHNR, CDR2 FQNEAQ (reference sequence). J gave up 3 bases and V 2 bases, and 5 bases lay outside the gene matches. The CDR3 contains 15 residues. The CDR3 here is CASSLRTGGHTEAFF. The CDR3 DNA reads TGTGCCAGCAGCTTACGTACAGGGGGTCACACTGAAGCTTTCTTT.

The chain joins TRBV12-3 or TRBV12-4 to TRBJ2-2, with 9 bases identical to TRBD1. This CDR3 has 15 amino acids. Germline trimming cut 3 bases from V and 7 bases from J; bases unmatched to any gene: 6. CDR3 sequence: CASSFTGGTVGELFF. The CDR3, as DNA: TGTGCCAGCAGTTTCACAGGGGGCACGGTCGGGGAGCTGTTTTTT.

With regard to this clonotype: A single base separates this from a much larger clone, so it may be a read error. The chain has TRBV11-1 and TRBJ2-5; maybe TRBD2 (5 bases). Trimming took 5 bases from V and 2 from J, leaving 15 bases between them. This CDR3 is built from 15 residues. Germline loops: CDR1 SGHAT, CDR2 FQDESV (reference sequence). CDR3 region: CASSPSGSFQETQYF. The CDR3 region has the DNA TGTGCCAGCAGCCCCAGCGGCTCCTTTCAAGAGACCCAGTACTTC.

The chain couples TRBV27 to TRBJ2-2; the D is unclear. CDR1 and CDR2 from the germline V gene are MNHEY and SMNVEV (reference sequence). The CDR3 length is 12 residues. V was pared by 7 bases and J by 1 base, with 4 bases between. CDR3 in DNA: TGTGCCAGCACCATGAACACCGGGGAGCTGTTTTTT. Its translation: CASTMNTGELFF.

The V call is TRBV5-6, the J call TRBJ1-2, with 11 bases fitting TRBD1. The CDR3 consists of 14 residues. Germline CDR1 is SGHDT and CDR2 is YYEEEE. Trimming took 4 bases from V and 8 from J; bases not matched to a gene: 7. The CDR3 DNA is TGTGCCAGCAGCCCGGGGACAGGGGGTCGAGGCTACACCTTC. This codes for CASSPGTGGRGYTF.

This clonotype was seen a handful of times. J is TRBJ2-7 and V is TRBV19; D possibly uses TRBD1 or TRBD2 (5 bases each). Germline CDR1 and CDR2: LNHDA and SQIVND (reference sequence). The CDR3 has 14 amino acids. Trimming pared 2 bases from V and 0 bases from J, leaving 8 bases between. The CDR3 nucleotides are TGTGCCAGTAGTATACAAGGGACCTCCTACGAGCAGTACTTC. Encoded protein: CASSIQGTSYEQYF.